The 25 T cell receptor beta chains reported below all come from one sample, sequenced in a study of blood T cell repertoires in COVID-19. Profiling relied on immunoSEQ multiplex PCR, and the TCRdb table lists in-frame clones only, not all of them. Of roughly 120,000 clones in the sample, around 86% were seen once. Sequencing was carried out using peripheral blood. These receptors all stem from a man between 65 and 85 years old with acute or convalescent COVID-19.

The chain has TRBV29-1 and TRBJ1-3, with unresolved D. Germline CDR1 and CDR2: SQVTM and ANQGSEA. CDR3 length: 12 residues. V lost 5 bases, J lost 3 bases, and 8 bases lay in between. CDR3 region: CSVSVSGNTIYF. CDR3 in DNA: TGCAGCGTTTCAGTCAGTGGAAACACCATATATTTT.

This clone came up a few times. The chain is built from TRBV7-2 and TRBJ1-5; D unresolved. This CDR3 region has 14 residues. Germline V gene data show CDR1 as SGHTA and CDR2 as FQGNSA. Trimming removed 3 bases from V and 0 bases from J, with 6 bases in between. CDR3: CASSFYSSNQPQHF. CDR3 bases: TGTGCCAGCAGCTTTTACTCTAGCAATCAGCCCCAGCATTTT.

The chain has TRBV5-6 and TRBJ1-1, with 8 bases aligning to TRBD1. Germline CDR1 reads SGHDT; CDR2 reads YYEEEE. The ends lost 4 bases at V and 6 bases at J; junction bases unmatched: 11. The length of the CDR3 is 15 residues. CDR3 bases: TGTGCCAGCAGCCCCAGAGACAGGGGTTTCTCTGAAGCTTTCTTT. Translating it yields CASSPRDRGFSEAFF. The variable domain in full, with the rest retrieved from reference TRBV5-6 and TRBJ1-1, is DAGVTQSPTHLIKTRGQQVTLRCSPKSGHDTVSWYQQALGQGPQFIFQYYEEEERQRGNFPDRFSGHQFPNYSSELNVNALLLGDSALYLCASSPRDRGFSEAFFGQGTRLTVV.

This clone was seen more than once but under ten times. The chain employs TRBV28 and TRBJ2-7; unclear D gene. With 10 bases removed from V and 6 bases from J, the gap between germline ends came to 22 bases. Per the germline V gene, CDR1 is MDHEN and CDR2 is SYDVKM. The CDR3 runs 14 residues. The CDR3 DNA follows: TGTGCCACCCAAAGCCCGAGGAGCAGTGTCGAGCAGTACTTC. Translating it yields CATQSPRSSVEQYF. Full variable domain (remainder filled in from reference TRBV28 and TRBJ2-7): DVKVTQSSRYLVKRTGEKVFLECVQDMDHENMFWYRQDPGLGLRLIYFSYDVKMKEKGDIPEGYSVSREKKERFSLILESASTNQTSMYLCATQSPRSSVEQYFGPGTRLTVT.

This clone is a singleton in its sample. The gene calls are TRBV18 and TRBJ1-6; D is undetermined. V was clipped by 2 bases and J by 7 bases, with 6 bases between them. The CDR3 is 13 amino acids. The germline CDR1 and CDR2 sequences are KGHSH and LQKENI. This chain's CDR3 is CASSPTDNSPLHF. DNA of the CDR3: TGTGCCAGCTCACCAACAGACAATTCACCCCTCCACTTT.

V is TRBV7-2 and J is TRBJ2-7; TRBD1 agrees at 8 bases. Germline loops: CDR1 SGHTA, CDR2 FQGNSA. J was trimmed by 3 bases and V by 1 base; bases with no gene match: 5. This CDR3 comprises 15 residues. The DNA of the CDR3 is TGTGCCAGCAGCTTAGTGGACAGGGAGTTCTACGAGCAGTACTTC. It specifies CASSLVDREFYEQYF.

The chain recombines TRBV6-5 with TRBJ1-4; D is unclear. V lost 3 bases and J lost 8, with 16 bases in between. The CDR3 consists of 15 residues. CDR1 is MNHEY, CDR2 SVGAGI, per germline. The CDR3 spells CASSYRRALVEKLFF. CDR3 nucleotide sequence: TGTGCCAGCAGTTATAGGAGGGCCCTTGTCGAAAAACTGTTTTTT.

CDR3 DNA sequence: TGTGCCAGCAGCTTGGGAGACAGGGTCTATGAGCAGTTCTTC. Protein: CASSLGDRVYEQFF. The J gene is TRBJ2-1, the V gene TRBV5-8; 7 bases agree with TRBD1. Losses at the gene ends were 0 bases for V and 8 bases for J; bases not matched to a gene: 5. Germline V gene sequence: CDR1 SGHTS, CDR2 YDEGEE. The CDR3 loop spans 14 amino acids.

Worth noting for this clone: This specimen includes other DNA sequences encoding the same CDR3. The J gene is TRBJ1-5, the V gene TRBV28; 7 bases align to TRBD1. The germline V gene has CDR1 MDHEN and CDR2 SYDVKM. This CDR3 contains 15 residues. With V trimmed by 5 bases and J by 6 bases, 10 bases remained unmatched. CDR3 sequence: CASSGGTGAGQPQHF. CDR3 sequence (DNA): TGTGCCAGCAGTGGGGGCACAGGGGCGGGTCAGCCCCAGCATTTT.

The chain carries TRBV2 and TRBJ2-7; D unresolved. The V gene's germline CDR1 is SNHLY and CDR2 FYNNEI. Trimming took off 6 bases at V and 1 base at J, with 16 bases between the two ends. This CDR3 is 15 amino acids long. CDR3 region: CASRKEQTKSYEQYF. In nucleotides, the CDR3 is TGTGCCAGCAGGAAGGAACAAACTAAATCCTACGAGCAGTACTTC. Supplemented by reference TRBV2 and TRBJ2-7, the full variable domain reads EPEVTQTPSHQVTQMGQEVILRCVPISNHLYFYWYRQILGQKVEFLVSFYNNEISEKSEIFDDQFSVERPDGSNFTLKIRSTKLEDSAMYFCASRKEQTKSYEQYFGPGTRLTVT.

The chain links TRBV11-3 to TRBJ2-1, with 8 bases aligning to TRBD2. The length of the CDR3 is 14 residues. CDR1 is SGHNT, CDR2 YENEEA, per germline. Unmatched junction bases numbered 7, after V lost 5 bases and J lost 7 bases. CDR3 nucleotides: TGTGCCAGCAGCCCCGGGGGGGCCTTTAATGAGCAGTTCTTC. Its translation: CASSPGGAFNEQFF.

The CDR3 sequence is CATSDPQGWFGETQYF. CDR3 in DNA: TGTGCCACCAGTGACCCTCAGGGTTGGTTTGGAGAGACCCAGTACTTC. The chain links TRBV24-1 to TRBJ2-5, with TRBD1 as a possible D gene (5 bases). This CDR3 is 16 amino acids long. The germline CDR1 and CDR2 sequences are KGHDR and SFDVKD. Trimming removed 4 bases from V and 4 bases from J, with 18 bases in between.

This clone was seen a few times. The chain carries TRBV6-5 and TRBJ1-1; D ambiguous. The germline V gene encodes CDR1 MNHEY and CDR2 SVGAGI. Trimming left V 1 base short and J 2 bases short, with 11 bases between. The CDR3 totals 15 residues. The CDR3 sequence: CASSYYTVFNTEAFF. CDR3 sequence (DNA): TGTGCCAGCAGTTACTACACAGTGTTTAACACTGAAGCTTTCTTT.

The V call is TRBV20-1, the J call TRBJ2-5, with 7 bases that match TRBD2. CDR3 size: 14 residues. Germline V gene data show CDR1 as DFQATT and CDR2 as SNEGSKA (reference sequence). J was trimmed by 3 bases and V by 3 bases; bases with no gene match: 7. Here the CDR3 reads CSASSGLVKETQYF. CDR3 bases: TGCAGTGCTAGTAGTGGACTAGTGAAAGAGACCCAGTACTTC.

The DNA of the CDR3 is TGCGCCAGCAGCTTGGGACAGGGGGATCGTGGCTACACCTTC. Residues: CASSLGQGDRGYTF. This chain connects TRBV5-1 to TRBJ1-2; the match to TRBD1 covers 9 bases. The V gene's germline CDR1 is SGHRS and CDR2 YFSETQ. The CDR3 extends over 14 amino acids. The J segment lost 7 bases and the V segment lost 0 bases, leaving 4 bases of the junction unmatched.

This clone has only a few counts. The chain combines TRBV6-2 or TRBV6-3 with TRBJ1-6, with D maybe TRBD1 (5 bases). The germline gives CDR1 MNHEY, CDR2 SVGEGT. The CDR3 spans 17 residues. V gave up 6 bases and J gave up 7 bases, with 22 bases separating them. Written as DNA, the CDR3 is TGTGCCAGCAGCCCTCCGACGTGGGGGGTGAGGAATTCACCCCTCCACTTT. This gives the protein CASSPPTWGVRNSPLHF.

This clone was observed once. The CDR3 DNA is TGTGCCAGCAGCGGCCAGCAAGGGGGCCCTGAAGCTTTCTTT. Translating it yields CASSGQQGGPEAFF. The J gene is TRBJ1-1, the V gene TRBV5-6, with TRBD1 matching 7 bases. This CDR3 spans 14 amino acids. CDR1 is SGHDT, CDR2 YYEEEE, per germline. The trim removed 4 bases at V and 6 bases at J, leaving 9 bases unmatched.

The CDR3 nucleotides are TGTGCCAGCAGCTTCGGGACAGGACAGAAAGAGACCCAGTACTTC. The encoded protein is CASSFGTGQKETQYF. The chain combines TRBV7-2 with TRBJ2-5; 8 bases line up with TRBD1. The CDR3 spans 15 residues. Losses at the gene ends were 3 bases for V and 3 bases for J; bases not matched to a gene: 6. Germline lookup yields CDR1 SGHTA and CDR2 FQGNSA. Full variable domain (outside the CDR3, taken from reference TRBV7-2 and TRBJ2-5): GAGVSQSPSNKVTEKGKDVELRCDPISGHTALYWYRQSLGQGLEFLIYFQGNSAPDKSGLPSDRFSAERTGGSVSTLTIQRTQQEDSAVYLCASSFGTGQKETQYFGPGTRLLVL.

The V gene is TRBV5-1, the J gene TRBJ1-1; D gene unclear. Germline CDR1 and CDR2: SGHRS and YFSETQ. Trimming pared 1 base from V and 0 bases from J, leaving 4 bases between. The CDR3 runs 13 residues. This CDR3 reads CASSLFLNTEAFF. CDR3 DNA: TGCGCCAGCAGCTTGTTCTTGAACACTGAAGCTTTCTTT. The full variable domain, in which reference TRBV5-1 and TRBJ1-1 provide the parts outside the CDR3, is KAGVTQTPRYLIKTRGQQVTLSCSPISGHRSVSWYQQTPGQGLQFLFEYFSETQRNKGNFPGRFSGRQFSNSRSEMNVSTLELGDSALYLCASSLFLNTEAFFGQGTRLTVV.

This clone has a handful of counts. CDR3 nucleotide sequence: TGCGCCAGCAGCATGCTCGGGACAGGGGATCAGCCCCAGCATTTT. It is translated as CASSMLGTGDQPQHF. This sequence joins TRBV5-1 and TRBJ1-5; 10 nucleotides match TRBD1. V was pared by 4 bases and J by 5 bases, with 6 bases of the junction left unmatched. The germline CDR1 and CDR2 sequences are SGHRS and YFSETQ. This CDR3 has 15 residues.

This chain uses TRBV7-3 with TRBJ1-5, with no clear D. The CDR3 is made up of 15 amino acids. The germline V and J ends were trimmed by 3 bases and 0 bases, with 9 bases remaining between them. Per the germline V gene, CDR1 is SGHTA and CDR2 is FQGTGA. This CDR3 is CASSFAEFSNQPQHF. The CDR3 DNA sequence: TGTGCCAGCAGCTTCGCGGAGTTTAGCAATCAGCCCCAGCATTTT. Based on the CDR3 plus reference TRBV7-3 and TRBJ1-5, the full variable domain is GAGVSQTPSNKVTEKGKYVELRCDPISGHTALYWYRQSLGQGPEFLIYFQGTGAADDSGLPNDRFFAVRPEGSVSTLKIQRTERGDSAVYLCASSFAEFSNQPQHFGDGTRLSIL.

The V gene is TRBV6-4, the J gene TRBJ2-3; D may be TRBD2 (6 bases). Looked up from germline, CDR1 is MRHNA and CDR2 is SNTAGT. Deletions cut 5 bases from V and 4 bases from J, with 10 bases between. This CDR3 comprises 13 residues. Here the CDR3 reads CASSMTSSDTQYF. The CDR3 region has the DNA TGTGCCAGCAGTATGACTAGTTCAGATACGCAGTATTTT.

This rearrangement joins TRBV27 to TRBJ2-2; TRBD1 aligns across 8 bases. CDR1 and CDR2 (germline): MNHEY, SMNVEV (reference sequence). The CDR3 sequence is 15 residues long. V shed 7 bases and J 1 base; nucleotides not matched to a gene: 5. In DNA form, the CDR3 reads TGTGCCAGCAATAGAGGGACAGGGAACACCGGGGAGCTGTTTTTT. This encodes CASNRGTGNTGELFF.

The genes are TRBV27 and TRBJ2-2, with 9 bases aligning to TRBD2. The V segment lost 11 bases and the J segment 16 bases; nucleotides outside the gene matches: 11. This CDR3 spans 11 amino acids. Germline CDR1 and CDR2: MNHEY and SMNVEV (reference sequence). The DNA of the CDR3 is TGTGCCGGCTGGACTAGCGAGTCGTGGTTTTTT. Translating it yields CAGWTSESWFF.

The chain carries TRBV15 and TRBJ1-2; D remains unclear. Germline CDR1 reads LNHNV; CDR2 reads YYDKDF (reference sequence). V was pared by 0 bases and J by 8 bases, with 13 bases between. The CDR3 sequence is 14 residues long. The CDR3 DNA sequence: TGTGCCACCAGCAGAGACCAGGTCTCGCTCGGCTACACCTTC. It translates to CATSRDQVSLGYTF.